This TCR beta chain was identified in a study of cytomegalovirus exposure and HLA in healthy donors. PCR was performed using 60 Vbeta and 13 Jbeta primers. Clones were sequenced by immunoSEQ multiplex PCR, and TCRdb holds only the in-frame ones, with some missing. The table shows about 82,000 clones, with over 70% occurring only once. Material for sequencing was PBMCs. The source of this sequence is a man aged 35 to 55 in good health and CMV-seropositive.

The CDR3 region is CASSQGGGDYEQYF. CDR3 DNA: TGCGCCAGCAGCCAAGGTGGAGGGGATTACGAGCAGTACTTC. The rearrangement links TRBV4-1 to TRBJ2-7; D is perhaps TRBD2 (6 bases). Germline V gives CDR1 MGHRA, CDR2 YSYEKL. The CDR3 has 14 amino acids. The V end was cut by 1 base, the J end by 4 bases, with 11 bases between.